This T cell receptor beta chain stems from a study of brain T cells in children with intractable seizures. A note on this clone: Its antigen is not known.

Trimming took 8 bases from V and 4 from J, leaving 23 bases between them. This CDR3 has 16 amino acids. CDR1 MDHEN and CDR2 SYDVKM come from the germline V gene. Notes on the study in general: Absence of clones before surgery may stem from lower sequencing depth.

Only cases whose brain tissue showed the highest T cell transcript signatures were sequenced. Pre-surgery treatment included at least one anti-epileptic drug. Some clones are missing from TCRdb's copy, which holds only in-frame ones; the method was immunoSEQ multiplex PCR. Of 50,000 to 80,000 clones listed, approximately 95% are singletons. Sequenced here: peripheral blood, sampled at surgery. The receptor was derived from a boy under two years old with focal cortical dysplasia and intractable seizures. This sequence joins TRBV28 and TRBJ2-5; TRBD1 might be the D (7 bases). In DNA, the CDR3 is TGTGCCAGCCGCCCTAGGGGGCAGGGAGGTCCAGAGACCCAGTACTTC. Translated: CASRPRGQGGPETQYF.